The clone carrying this T cell receptor (beta chain) has more than one count but fewer than ten. What it binds is unknown. Per germline, CDR1 MNHEY and CDR2 SVGEGT. The CDR3 consists of 17 residues. Trimming took off 0 bases at V and 4 bases at J, with 16 bases between the two ends. TCRdb re-derived calls from the 5' RACE reads in MiXCR, one entry per CDR3 protein. This table holds about 690,000 distinct CDR3 sequences, around 5.7% found once. These data belong to a study of identical twins. General study results and limits: Because invariant MAIT and iNKT cells could be present, zero-insertion analyses could be partly confounded. Out-of-frame alpha sequences shared by twins showed excess low generation probability.

Healthy Caucasians, and only they, were the donors. Sequenced input: naive T cells sorted from blood. This chain uses TRBV6-2 or TRBV6-3 with TRBJ1-5; no firm D call. This TCR derives from a man aged 18 to 29 in good health. CDR3 protein: CASSYSPTLGGNQPQHF. CDR3 sequence (DNA): TGTGCCAGCAGTTACTCGCCGACGTTGGGAGGGAATCAGCCCCAGCATTTT.